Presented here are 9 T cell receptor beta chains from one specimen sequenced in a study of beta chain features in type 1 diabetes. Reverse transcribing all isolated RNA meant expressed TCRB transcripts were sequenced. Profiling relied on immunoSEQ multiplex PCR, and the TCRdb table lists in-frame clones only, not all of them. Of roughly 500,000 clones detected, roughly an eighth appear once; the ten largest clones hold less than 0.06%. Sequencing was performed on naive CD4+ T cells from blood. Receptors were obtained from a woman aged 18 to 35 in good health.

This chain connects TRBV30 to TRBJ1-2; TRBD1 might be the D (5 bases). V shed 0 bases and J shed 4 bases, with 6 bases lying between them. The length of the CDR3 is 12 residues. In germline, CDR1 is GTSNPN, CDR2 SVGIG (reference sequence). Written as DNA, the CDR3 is TGTGCCTGGAGTGTGGGGGTCTATGGCTACACCTTC. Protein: CAWSVGVYGYTF.

The CDR3 region is CASSDLGQNTEAFF. The DNA for the CDR3 is TGTGCCAGCAGTGATCTTGGACAGAACACTGAAGCTTTCTTT. The V and J genes are TRBV6-6 and TRBJ1-1, with a weak D call TRBD1 (5 bases). Trimming removed 5 bases at V and 1 base at J, with 11 bases between. CDR3 length equals 14 residues. Looked up from germline, CDR1 is MNHNY and CDR2 is SVGAGI (reference sequence).

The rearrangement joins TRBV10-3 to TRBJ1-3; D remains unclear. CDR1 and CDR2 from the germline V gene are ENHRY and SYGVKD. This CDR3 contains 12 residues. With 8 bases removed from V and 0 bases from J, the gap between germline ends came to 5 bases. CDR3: CAIGPSGNTIYF. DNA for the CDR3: TGTGCCATCGGCCCCTCTGGAAACACCATATATTTT.

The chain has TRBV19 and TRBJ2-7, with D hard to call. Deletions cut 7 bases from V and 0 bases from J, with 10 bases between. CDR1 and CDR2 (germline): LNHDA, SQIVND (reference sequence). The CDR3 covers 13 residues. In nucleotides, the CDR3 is TGTGCCAGTATTGAGTCGAGCTCCTACGAGCAGTACTTC. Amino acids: CASIESSSYEQYF.

CDR3 region: CASSLALLGNSPLHF. The CDR3 nucleotides read TGTGCCAGCAGCTTAGCGCTACTAGGGAATTCACCCCTCCACTTT. The V call is TRBV7-2, the J call TRBJ1-6, with D unresolved. Between the trimmed V and J ends, which lost 0 bases and 7 bases, there was a span of 10 bases. CDR3 size: 15 residues. Germline values: CDR1 SGHTA, CDR2 FQGNSA.

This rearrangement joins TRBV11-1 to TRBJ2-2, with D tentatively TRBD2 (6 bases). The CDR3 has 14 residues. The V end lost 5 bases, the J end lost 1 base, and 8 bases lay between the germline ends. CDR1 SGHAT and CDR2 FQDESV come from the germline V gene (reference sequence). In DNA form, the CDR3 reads TGTGCCAGCAGCCAGGGACTGAACACCGGGGAGCTGTTTTTT. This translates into CASSQGLNTGELFF.

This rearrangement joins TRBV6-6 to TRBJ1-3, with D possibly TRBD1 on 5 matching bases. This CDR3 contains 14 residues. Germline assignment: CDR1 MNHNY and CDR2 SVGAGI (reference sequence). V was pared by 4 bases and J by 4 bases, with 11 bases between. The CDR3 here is CASSSGIDGNTIYF. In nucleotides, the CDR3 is TGTGCCAGCAGTTCAGGGATTGACGGAAACACCATATATTTT.

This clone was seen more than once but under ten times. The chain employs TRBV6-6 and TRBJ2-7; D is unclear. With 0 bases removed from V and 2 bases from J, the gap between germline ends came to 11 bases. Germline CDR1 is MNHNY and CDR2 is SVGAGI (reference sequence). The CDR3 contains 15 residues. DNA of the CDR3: TGTGCCAGCAGTTACTCCGGACCCTTTACCTACGAGCAGTACTTC. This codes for CASSYSGPFTYEQYF.

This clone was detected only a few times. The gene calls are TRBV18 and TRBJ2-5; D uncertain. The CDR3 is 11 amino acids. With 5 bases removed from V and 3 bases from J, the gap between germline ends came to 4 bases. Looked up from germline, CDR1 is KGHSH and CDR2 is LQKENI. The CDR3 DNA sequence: TGTGCCAGCTCATCCAAAGAGACCCAGTACTTC. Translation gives CASSSKETQYF.